A single T cell receptor beta chain is shown here with its context. The sample originates from a study of cytomegalovirus exposure and HLA in healthy donors. Primers for the PCR totalled 60 Vbeta and 13 Jbeta. Some clones are missing from TCRdb's copy, which holds only in-frame ones; the method was immunoSEQ multiplex PCR. The sample contains roughly 100,000 clones, approximately 76% of which appear only once. The V end was cut by 5 bases, the J end by 2 bases, with 19 bases between. Per germline, CDR1 LNHNV and CDR2 YYDKDF (reference sequence). The CDR3 loop spans 16 amino acids. Sequences were obtained from PBMCs. The source is a woman aged 60-75 years in good health and CMV-seropositive. The rearrangement links TRBV15 to TRBJ2-7; D ambiguous. This CDR3 reads CATSAKLRYGTYEQYF. DNA of the CDR3: TGTGCCACCAGCGCCAAGCTCCGGTACGGTACCTACGAGCAGTACTTC.